These 10 T cell receptor beta chains came from one sample sequenced in a study of blood T cell repertoires in COVID-19. Using immunoSEQ multiplex PCR, the repertoire was profiled, and TCRdb retains in-frame clones only, with some absent. Among about 46,000 clones, approximately 85% were seen once, and the ten largest hold approximately 32%. What was sequenced was peripheral blood. The receptors were sampled from a woman older than 75 with COVID-19, enrolled during active disease.

The chain carries TRBV27 and TRBJ2-7; tentatively, D is TRBD1 (5 bases). The CDR3 loop spans 13 amino acids. CDR1 and CDR2 from the germline V gene are MNHEY and SMNVEV (reference sequence). V was clipped by 5 bases and J by 3 bases, with 11 bases between them. The CDR3 sequence is CASSVQGSYEQYF. DNA for the CDR3: TGTGCCAGCAGTGTCCAGGGAAGCTACGAGCAGTACTTC.

V gene TRBV6-5 combines with J gene TRBJ2-1; the match to TRBD1 covers 9 bases. The length of the CDR3 is 14 residues. Germline V gene data show CDR1 as MNHEY and CDR2 as SVGAGI. J was trimmed by 9 bases and V by 7 bases; bases with no gene match: 10. CDR3 DNA sequence: TGTGCCAGCACCCCTGGGACAGGGTCTGTTGAGCAGTTCTTC. It is translated as CASTPGTGSVEQFF.

The genes are TRBV29-1 and TRBJ1-1; TRBD1 is a possible D gene (5 bases). Germline V CDR1 and CDR2: SQVTM, ANQGSEA. V lost 3 bases and J lost 11, with 19 bases in between. The CDR3 has 13 amino acids. Here the CDR3 DNA reads TGCAGCGTTGACTTAGGGGTCCCCGGAACGGCTTTCTTT. It encodes CSVDLGVPGTAFF. Supplemented by reference TRBV29-1 and TRBJ1-1, the full variable domain reads SAVISQKPSRDICQRGTSLTIQCQVDSQVTMMFWYRQQPGQSLTLIATANQGSEATYESGFVIDKFPISRPNLTFSTLTVSNMSPEDSSIYLCSVDLGVPGTAFFGQGTRLTVV.

The gene calls are TRBV5-8 and TRBJ1-4; no clear D gene. The CDR3 has 14 residues. Germline loops: CDR1 SGHTS, CDR2 YDEGEE. V lost 4 bases and J 5 bases, leaving 12 bases between the germline ends. CDR3 loop: CASSIPGRNEKLFF. The DNA for the CDR3 is TGTGCCAGCAGCATCCCCGGGAGGAATGAAAAACTGTTTTTT.

In this sample, this clone turned up once. The CDR3 reads CASSRLGTGGRRYEQYF. In nucleotides, the CDR3 is TGTGCCAGCAGTCGCCTGGGTACCGGAGGGCGCCGCTACGAGCAGTACTTC. The chain employs TRBV6-6 and TRBJ2-7; a possible D gene is TRBD2 (6 bases). V was pared by 5 bases and J by 3 bases, with 23 bases between. From germline, CDR1 is MNHNY and CDR2 SVGAGI (reference sequence). CDR3 length equals 17 residues.

V and J are TRBV18 and TRBJ2-6, with D perhaps TRBD2 (6 bases). The CDR3 runs 19 residues. Germline V gene lookup returns CDR1 KGHSH and CDR2 LQKENI. The ends were cut back, 0 bases at V and 2 bases at J, with 17 bases in the middle. CDR3 nucleotides: TGTGCCAGCTCACCACCGGGACTCTTGTTGGGCGCTGGGGCCAACGTCCTGACTTTC. It yields the protein CASSPPGLLLGAGANVLTF. Drawing the rest from reference TRBV18 and TRBJ2-6, the complete variable domain is NAGVMQNPRHLVRRRGQEARLRCSPMKGHSHVYWYRQLPEEGLKFMVYLQKENIIDESGMPKERFSAEFPKEGPSILRIQQVVRGDSAAYFCASSPPGLLLGAGANVLTFGAGSRLTVL.

V is TRBV12-3 or TRBV12-4 and J is TRBJ2-2, with 8 bases fitting TRBD1. This CDR3 contains 12 residues. V lost 6 bases, J lost 13 bases, and 7 bases stayed unmatched. In DNA form, the CDR3 reads TGTGCCAGCAGGACAGGGGCCCCGGGGCTGTTTTTT. It specifies CASRTGAPGLFF.

This chain connects TRBV4-2 to TRBJ1-2; D is perhaps TRBD1 (6 bases). Trimming shortened V by 0 bases and J by 8 bases, and 13 bases separated the two germline ends. The germline CDR1 and CDR2 sequences are LGHNA and YNFKEQ. The CDR3 extends over 14 amino acids. CDR3 bases: TGTGCCAGCAGCCAAGAGGCTCAGGGGTGGGGCTACACCTTC. This sequence encodes CASSQEAQGWGYTF.

The chain is built from TRBV6-1 and TRBJ2-7, with 7 bases fitting TRBD1. Germline V CDR1 and CDR2: MNHNS, SASEGT. This CDR3 has 17 residues. Trimming cost V 2 bases and J 3 bases; bases outside gene matches: 13. CDR3 amino acids: CASSELRTGGDLYEQYF. Here the CDR3 DNA reads TGTGCCAGCAGTGAATTGAGGACAGGTGGAGACCTCTACGAGCAGTACTTC.

The chain recombines TRBV3-1 (or the pseudogene TRBV3-2) with TRBJ2-3; 7 positions agree with TRBD2. CDR3 length: 16 amino acids. CDR1 is LGHDT and CDR2 is YNNKEL in the germline V gene (reference sequence). The V gene end was trimmed by 0 bases and the J gene end by 0 bases; junction bases not matched to a gene: 3. The CDR3 protein is CASSQDGLDSTDTQYF. The DNA of the CDR3 is TGTGCCAGCAGCCAAGATGGACTAGACAGCACAGATACGCAGTATTTT.